This T cell receptor (beta chain) was identified during a study of Graves' ophthalmopathy and Graves' hyperthyroidism. Each diagnosis was determined on the basis of clinical symptoms, serum thyroxine, TRAb, thyroid ultrasound and orbital computed tomography. Beta-chain TCR CDR3 regions were amplified from RNA transcripts. First-round RT-PCR with HTBI primers preceded a second-round multiplex PCR. In TCRdb, the multiplex PCR reads were re-called with MiXCR into one record per CDR3 protein. The sample shows roughly 1.1 million distinct CDR3 sequences, less than 45% of them seen only once. CDR1 and CDR2 from the germline V gene are SGHVS and FNYEAQ. The CDR3 sequence is 14 residues long. The ends were cut back, 0 bases at V and 2 bases at J, with 8 bases in the middle. Study-level points and caveats: Among thyroid clonotypes expanded above 0.001 frequency, most also appeared in blood. A 13-signature model separated ophthalmopathy from stable hyperthyroidism, reaching around 88% sensitivity and around 81% specificity cross-validated.

On this clonotype: As yet, its antigen is unknown.

This chain uses TRBV7-6 with TRBJ2-7, with D possibly being TRBD1 (5 bases). Specimen: peripheral blood or thyroid tissue (not recorded which). The receptor comes from an adult man with Graves' hyperthyroidism. CDR3: CASSLAGDAYEQYF. The DNA of the CDR3 is TGTGCCAGCAGCTTAGCAGGGGATGCCTACGAGCAGTACTTC.